One and the same sample provided the 10 T cell receptor beta chains below, sequenced in a study of breast tumors, draining lymph nodes, adjacent tissues. Samples came from axillary lymph nodes draining the breast cancer. One entry per CDR3 protein results from TCRdb running MiXCR on the multiplex PCR reads. The sample shows about 100,000 distinct CDR3 sequences, 21% of them seen only once. The sequencing input was axillary lymph node tissue. Receptor source: a female donor with breast cancer. Some clones in this sample may be carry-over from other donors' samples.

This clonotype was detected ten times or more. The V call is TRBV10-3, the J call TRBJ2-3; D not certain. Trimming took 5 bases from V and 1 from J, leaving 10 bases between them. The CDR3 is made up of 14 amino acids. CDR1 is ENHRY, CDR2 SYGVKD, per germline. The CDR3 sequence is CAISPTGGTDTQYF. Written as DNA, the CDR3 is TGTGCCATCAGTCCCACTGGGGGCACAGATACGCAGTATTTT.

This clonotype was observed many times. The V call is TRBV5-5, the J call TRBJ1-5; 7 bases line up with TRBD1. Germline loops: CDR1 SGHKS, CDR2 YYEKEE (reference sequence). With 0 bases clipped from V and 0 bases from J, the junction kept 3 bases outside the gene matches. The CDR3 contains 16 residues. The CDR3 spells CASSLVGGDSNQPQHF. CDR3 nucleotide sequence: TGTGCCAGCAGCTTGGTAGGGGGCGATAGCAATCAGCCCCAGCATTTT.

V usage is TRBV9 and J usage is TRBJ1-6; D gene ambiguous. Germline CDR1 is SGDLS and CDR2 is YYNGEE. CDR3 length: 15 residues. V lost 4 bases, J lost 0 bases, and 8 bases lay in between. The chain's CDR3 is CASSIASSYNSPLHF. As DNA, the CDR3 is TGTGCCAGCAGCATAGCTAGCTCCTATAATTCACCCCTCCACTTT. Combining the CDR3 with reference TRBV9 and TRBJ1-6 gives the whole variable domain DSGVTQTPKHLITATGQRVTLRCSPRSGDLSVYWYQQSLDQGLQFLIQYYNGEERAKGNILERFSAQQFPDLHSELNLSSLELGDSALYFCASSIASSYNSPLHFGNGTRLTVT.

There are many counts of this clonotype. The rearrangement uses TRBV4-1 and TRBJ1-6; 7 positions match TRBD1. Per the germline V gene, CDR1 is MGHRA and CDR2 is YSYEKL. The CDR3 covers 15 residues. The V gene end was trimmed by 5 bases and the J gene end by 9 bases; junction bases not matched to a gene: 10. The CDR3 reads CASSEWDRISSPLHF. The CDR3 nucleotides are TGCGCCAGCAGCGAATGGGACAGAATAAGTTCACCCCTCCACTTT.

This clonotype was seen repeatedly, ten times or more. The chain combines TRBV6-6 with TRBJ2-7; TRBD1 matches 8 bases. Germline CDR1 and CDR2: MNHNY and SVGAGI (reference sequence). J lost 6 bases, V lost 5 bases, and 9 bases had no gene match. The CDR3 covers 14 residues. In DNA, the CDR3 is TGTGCCAGCAGTACAGGGGGAGCTTATGGCGAGCAGTACTTC. The encoded protein is CASSTGGAYGEQYF.

This clonotype was counted at least ten times. V usage is TRBV10-3 and J usage is TRBJ2-5, with D unclear. Trimming removed 0 bases at V and 11 bases at J, with 13 bases between. CDR1 is ENHRY, CDR2 SYGVKD, per germline. The CDR3 has 13 residues. The CDR3 DNA is TGTGCCATCAGTGAGTCCGGTCTGCTGGGACAGTACTTC. Translated: CAISESGLLGQYF.

For this clonotype: A junction boundary mismatches the germline segment, possibly from a read error. The chain couples TRBV5-1 to TRBJ2-7; D is possibly TRBD2 (6 bases). CDR3 size: 12 residues. Per germline, CDR1 SGHRS and CDR2 YFSETQ. In DNA, the CDR3 is TGCGCCAGCGGCTTCGGAGGGGTCGAGCAGCACTTC. Translation: CASGFGGVEQHF.

J is TRBJ1-1 and V is TRBV19; D is unclear. V was cut by 5 bases and J by 8 bases, with 9 bases left in between. The CDR3 is made up of 11 amino acids. Germline V CDR1 and CDR2: LNHDA, SQIVND (reference sequence). CDR3 DNA: TGTGCCAGTAGTTCCTGGAAGGAAGCTTTCTTT. Encoded protein: CASSSWKEAFF. Full variable domain (rest looked up from reference TRBV19 and TRBJ1-1): DGGITQSPKYLFRKEGQNVTLSCEQNLNHDAMYWYRQDPGQGLRLIYYSQIVNDFQKGDIAEGYSVSREKKESFPLTVTSAQKNPTAFYLCASSSWKEAFFGQGTRLTVV.

This clonotype was counted ten times or more. The chain has TRBV20-1 and TRBJ2-5; unclear D gene. Between the trimmed V and J ends, which lost 1 base and 5 bases, there was a span of 11 bases. The length of the CDR3 is 13 residues. Germline lookup yields CDR1 DFQATT and CDR2 SNEGSKA (reference sequence). The CDR3 loop is CSARGPRYETQYF. CDR3 nucleotides: TGCAGTGCTAGAGGCCCTAGGTACGAGACCCAGTACTTC.

This clonotype was observed many times. The rearrangement uses TRBV20-1 and TRBJ2-3, with D perhaps assigned TRBD1 or TRBD2 (5 bases each). CDR1 and CDR2 from the germline V gene are DFQATT and SNEGSKA (reference sequence). This CDR3 has 15 residues. Trimming stripped 2 bases from V and 5 bases from J, with 17 bases between. The CDR3 protein is CSARPAGGLGDTQYF. In nucleotides, the CDR3 is TGCAGTGCTAGACCTGCTGGGGGTCTAGGAGATACGCAGTATTTT.